This section outlines one TCR beta chain sequence together with its context. There are 17 residues in the CDR3. V dropped 4 bases and J dropped 0; count of bases not matched to a gene: 10. CDR1 is MDHEN and CDR2 is SYDVKM in the germline V gene. This specimen belongs to a study of control samples from healthy donors and cancer patients. Generated by immunoSEQ multiplex PCR, the TCRdb table keeps only in-frame clones and is missing some. The sample records about 53,000 clones, around 90% being singletons. This sequence joins TRBV28 and TRBJ2-3, with TRBD2 matching over 7 bases. The sequence was obtained from a man between 60 and 75 years old with head and neck cancer. The source material was PBMCs. CDR3 coding DNA: TGTGCCAGCAGTTCAAACTCTCGGGGGGTGAGCACAGATACGCAGTATTTT. It is translated as CASSSNSRGVSTDTQYF.